Listed below are T cell receptor beta chains from one sample, sequenced in a study of blood T cell repertoires in COVID-19. Sequenced by immunoSEQ multiplex PCR; TCRdb stores in-frame clones only, minus some. The sample yields 360,000 or so clones, roughly 87% seen once. Material: PBMCs or T cells enriched from blood (not recorded which). These receptors came from a woman in her twenties or thirties who had recovered from COVID-19. The CDR3 runs from the conserved cysteine through the conserved F or W. A D gene is named only where the DNA matches it firmly. Clone size is not always given. Where it is, it says once, few, many or a class for expanded clones.

D gene: -; J gene: TRBJ2-1; clone size: -; V gene: TRBV19; CDR3 protein: CASSIDSYNEQFF; CDR3 DNA: TGTGCCAGTAGTATTGACAGCTACAATGAGCAGTTCTTC
D gene: -; J gene: TRBJ2-1; clone size: -; V gene: TRBV7-2; CDR3 protein: CASSLVGLNNEQFF; CDR3 DNA: TGTGCCAGCAGCTTAGTCGGACTAAACAATGAGCAGTTCTTC
D gene: TRBD2; J gene: TRBJ2-1; clone size: -; V gene: TRBV24-1; CDR3 protein: CATSDSGLAGDEQFF; CDR3 DNA: TGTGCCACCAGTGATTCGGGACTAGCGGGAGATGAGCAGTTCTTC
D gene: TRBD1; J gene: TRBJ1-5; clone size: -; V gene: TRBV7-8; CDR3 protein: CASSPGTGISHF; CDR3 DNA: TGTGCCAGCAGCCCAGGGACAGGGATTTCGCATTTT
D gene: -; J gene: TRBJ1-2; clone size: -; V gene: TRBV5-1; CDR3 protein: CASSQDTNYGYTF; CDR3 DNA: TGCGCCAGCAGCCAGGACACTAACTATGGCTACACCTTC
D gene: -; J gene: TRBJ1-2; clone size: -; V gene: TRBV23-1; CDR3 protein: CASSRSARYTF; CDR3 DNA: TGCGCCAGCAGTCGGTCAGCCAGGTACACCTTC
D gene: TRBD1; J gene: TRBJ1-1; clone size: once; V gene: TRBV24-1; CDR3 protein: CATSEEDRTEAFF; CDR3 DNA: TGTGCCACCAGTGAAGAGGACAGGACTGAAGCTTTCTTT
D gene: -; J gene: TRBJ1-1; clone size: -; V gene: TRBV19; CDR3 protein: CASSIRRAAEAFF; CDR3 DNA: TGTGCCAGTAGTATCAGGCGGGCGGCTGAAGCTTTCTTT
D gene: -; J gene: TRBJ2-6; clone size: once; V gene: TRBV6-5; CDR3 protein: CASSPGFGANVLTF; CDR3 DNA: TGTGCCAGCAGTCCAGGGTTTGGGGCCAACGTCCTGACTTTC
D gene: -; J gene: TRBJ2-7; clone size: -; V gene: TRBV11-2; CDR3 protein: CASSLRTFYEQYF; CDR3 DNA: TGTGCCAGCAGCCTCCGGACTTTCTACGAGCAGTACTTC
D gene: -; J gene: TRBJ1-1; clone size: -; V gene: TRBV12-3/TRBV12-4; CDR3 protein: CASTRTGGTEAFF; CDR3 DNA: TGTGCCAGCACCCGGACCGGGGGGACTGAAGCTTTCTTT
D gene: TRBD1; J gene: TRBJ2-1; clone size: -; V gene: TRBV19; CDR3 protein: CASNSGQGYTYNEQFF; CDR3 DNA: TGTGCCAGTAACTCGGGACAGGGCTATACCTACAATGAGCAGTTCTTC
D gene: -; J gene: TRBJ2-1; clone size: -; V gene: TRBV2; CDR3 protein: CASSSSGDEQFF; CDR3 DNA: TGTGCCAGCAGTTCCTCCGGAGATGAGCAGTTCTTC
D gene: -; J gene: TRBJ1-2; clone size: -; V gene: TRBV5-4; CDR3 protein: CASSLDSTRNYGYTF; CDR3 DNA: TGTGCCAGCAGCTTGGATAGCACCCGTAACTATGGCTACACCTTC
D gene: TRBD2; J gene: TRBJ2-7; clone size: -; V gene: TRBV11-2; CDR3 protein: CASSQLAGGNEQYF; CDR3 DNA: TGTGCCAGCAGCCAACTAGCGGGGGGTAACGAGCAGTACTTC
D gene: -; J gene: TRBJ2-2; clone size: -; V gene: TRBV6-1; CDR3 protein: CASSESRTGELFF; CDR3 DNA: TGTGCCAGCAGCGAAAGCAGGACCGGGGAGCTGTTTTTT
D gene: TRBD2; J gene: TRBJ2-7; clone size: -; V gene: TRBV5-4; CDR3 protein: CASSPGTTRGGEQYF; CDR3 DNA: TGTGCCAGCAGCCCCGGGACTACACGGGGGGGCGAGCAGTACTTC
D gene: -; J gene: TRBJ2-1; clone size: -; V gene: TRBV20-1; CDR3 protein: CSAPGVHEQFF; CDR3 DNA: TGCAGTGCCCCCGGGGTTCATGAGCAGTTCTTC
D gene: TRBD1; J gene: TRBJ1-2; clone size: -; V gene: TRBV27; CDR3 protein: CASSLGQGAGYTF; CDR3 DNA: TGTGCCAGCAGTTTAGGACAGGGGGCTGGCTACACCTTC
D gene: -; J gene: TRBJ2-1; clone size: -; V gene: TRBV7-2; CDR3 protein: CASSLDRSYNEQFF; CDR3 DNA: TGTGCCAGCAGCTTAGATCGTTCGTACAATGAGCAGTTCTTC
D gene: -; J gene: TRBJ2-1; clone size: few; V gene: TRBV2; CDR3 protein: CASSDSGIYNEQFF; CDR3 DNA: TGTGCCAGCAGTGATAGCGGTATATACAATGAGCAGTTCTTC
D gene: TRBD2; J gene: TRBJ2-3; clone size: -; V gene: TRBV4-1; CDR3 protein: CASGTSGGGDTQYF; CDR3 DNA: TGCGCCAGCGGCACTAGCGGGGGTGGAGATACGCAGTATTTT
D gene: TRBD2; J gene: TRBJ2-3; clone size: -; V gene: TRBV19; CDR3 protein: CASRGSGSSDTQYF; CDR3 DNA: TGTGCCAGTAGAGGTAGCGGGAGCTCAGATACGCAGTATTTT
D gene: TRBD1; J gene: TRBJ2-1; clone size: -; V gene: TRBV11-3; CDR3 protein: CASSETGGIHEQFF; CDR3 DNA: TGTGCCAGCAGTGAGACAGGGGGCATACATGAGCAGTTCTTC
D gene: -; J gene: TRBJ1-6; clone size: -; V gene: TRBV27; CDR3 protein: CASSSRIPGFNSPLHF; CDR3 DNA: TGTGCCAGCAGTTCACGGATCCCAGGGTTTAATTCACCCCTCCACTTT
D gene: -; J gene: TRBJ2-7; clone size: once; V gene: TRBV6-5; CDR3 protein: CASSLRAGFSYEQYF; CDR3 DNA: TGTGCCAGCAGTTTGAGGGCGGGATTCTCCTACGAGCAGTACTTC
D gene: -; J gene: TRBJ1-2; clone size: -; V gene: TRBV28; CDR3 protein: CASSSGGRSYGYTF; CDR3 DNA: TGTGCCAGCAGTTCGGGGGGAAGGAGCTATGGCTACACCTTC
D gene: -; J gene: TRBJ1-5; clone size: -; V gene: TRBV5-6; CDR3 protein: CASSPGQGNQPQHF; CDR3 DNA: TGTGCCAGCAGCCCCGGGCAGGGTAATCAGCCCCAGCATTTT
D gene: TRBD2; J gene: TRBJ2-7; clone size: -; V gene: TRBV11-3; CDR3 protein: CASSLRDSGRVRSYEQYF; CDR3 DNA: TGTGCCAGCAGCTTAAGGGATAGCGGGAGGGTTCGCTCCTACGAGCAGTACTTC
D gene: TRBD1; J gene: TRBJ1-5; clone size: -; V gene: TRBV11-2; CDR3 protein: CASSSTSGGSQPQHF; CDR3 DNA: TGTGCCAGCAGCTCCACATCAGGGGGAAGTCAGCCCCAGCATTTT
D gene: -; J gene: TRBJ1-4; clone size: -; V gene: TRBV18; CDR3 protein: CASSPQDIATNEKLFF; CDR3 DNA: TGTGCCAGCTCACCACAGGACATCGCAACTAATGAAAAACTGTTTTTT
D gene: TRBD1; J gene: TRBJ1-1; clone size: -; V gene: TRBV7-2; CDR3 protein: CASSQYYRGDTEAFF; CDR3 DNA: TGTGCCAGCAGCCAGTATTACAGGGGCGACACTGAAGCTTTCTTT
D gene: -; J gene: TRBJ1-1; clone size: -; V gene: TRBV28; CDR3 protein: CASSRHSPNTEAFF; CDR3 DNA: TGTGCCAGCAGCAGACATTCCCCGAACACTGAAGCTTTCTTT
D gene: -; J gene: TRBJ2-2; clone size: -; V gene: TRBV19; CDR3 protein: CASSIKLVSTGELFF; CDR3 DNA: TGTGCCAGTAGTATAAAGCTAGTTAGCACCGGGGAGCTGTTTTTT
D gene: TRBD2; J gene: TRBJ2-5; clone size: -; V gene: TRBV7-2; CDR3 protein: CASSLVLREIETQYF; CDR3 DNA: TGTGCCAGCAGCTTAGTTTTGCGGGAGATCGAGACCCAGTACTTC
D gene: -; J gene: TRBJ1-5; clone size: -; V gene: TRBV7-9; CDR3 protein: CASSYDSQPQHF; CDR3 DNA: TGTGCCAGCAGCTATGACTCTCAGCCCCAGCATTTT
D gene: -; J gene: TRBJ2-7; clone size: -; V gene: TRBV2; CDR3 protein: CASSETWATYEQYF; CDR3 DNA: TGTGCCAGCAGTGAGACATGGGCAACCTACGAGCAGTACTTC
D gene: -; J gene: TRBJ2-5; clone size: -; V gene: TRBV21-1; CDR3 protein: CASSKSDQGGGYQETQYF; CDR3 DNA: TGTGCCAGCAGCAAATCGGACCAGGGAGGGGGGTACCAAGAGACCCAGTACTTC
D gene: -; J gene: TRBJ1-1; clone size: -; V gene: TRBV12-5; CDR3 protein: CASGLRGFLERNTEAFF; CDR3 DNA: TGTGCTAGTGGTTTGAGGGGGTTCTTAGAGAGGAACACTGAAGCTTTCTTT
D gene: TRBD1; J gene: TRBJ2-2; clone size: -; V gene: TRBV7-3; CDR3 protein: CASSDIGTGHTGELFF; CDR3 DNA: TGTGCCAGCAGCGATATCGGGACAGGCCACACCGGGGAGCTGTTTTTT
D gene: TRBD1; J gene: TRBJ1-2; clone size: -; V gene: TRBV3-1/TRBV3-2; CDR3 protein: CASSPRGGNIYGYTF; CDR3 DNA: TGTGCCAGCAGCCCGAGAGGGGGCAATATTTATGGCTACACCTTC
D gene: -; J gene: TRBJ2-1; clone size: -; V gene: TRBV7-3; CDR3 protein: CASSSTSGNEQFF; CDR3 DNA: TGTGCCAGCAGCTCGACTAGTGGGAATGAGCAGTTCTTC
D gene: -; J gene: TRBJ1-2; clone size: once; V gene: TRBV14; CDR3 protein: CASSTTVRSGGYTF; CDR3 DNA: TGTGCCAGCAGTACGACGGTGCGGAGTGGTGGCTACACCTTC
D gene: TRBD1; J gene: TRBJ1-6; clone size: -; V gene: TRBV19; CDR3 protein: CASSLGTEQSSYNSPLHF; CDR3 DNA: TGTGCCAGTAGTTTGGGGACAGAGCAGAGCTCCTATAATTCACCCCTCCACTTT
D gene: -; J gene: TRBJ2-1; clone size: -; V gene: TRBV27; CDR3 protein: CARHGWNEQFF; CDR3 DNA: TGTGCCAGACACGGGTGGAATGAGCAGTTCTTC
D gene: -; J gene: TRBJ2-7; clone size: -; V gene: TRBV3-1/TRBV3-2; CDR3 protein: CASSRDTTYEQYF; CDR3 DNA: TGTGCCAGCAGCCGGGACACTACCTACGAGCAGTACTTC
D gene: -; J gene: TRBJ2-7; clone size: -; V gene: TRBV6-6; CDR3 protein: CASSVLGGPSYEQYF; CDR3 DNA: TGTGCCAGCAGTGTCCTGGGGGGTCCCTCCTACGAGCAGTACTTC
D gene: -; J gene: TRBJ1-6; clone size: -; V gene: TRBV28; CDR3 protein: CASSFINSPLHF; CDR3 DNA: TGTGCCAGCAGTTTTATAAATTCACCCCTCCACTTT
D gene: -; J gene: TRBJ2-1; clone size: -; V gene: TRBV7-8; CDR3 protein: CASSLVSESEQFF; CDR3 DNA: TGTGCCAGCAGCTTAGTTTCCGAGAGTGAGCAGTTCTTC
D gene: TRBD2; J gene: TRBJ2-6; clone size: -; V gene: TRBV9; CDR3 protein: CASSPGVASGRPGANVLTF; CDR3 DNA: TGTGCCAGCAGCCCAGGGGTGGCTAGCGGGAGGCCTGGGGCCAACGTCCTGACTTTC
D gene: -; J gene: TRBJ1-1; clone size: -; V gene: TRBV5-1; CDR3 protein: CASSPHSGGAMAGTEAFF; CDR3 DNA: TGCGCCAGCAGCCCTCATTCGGGGGGCGCGATGGCAGGAACTGAAGCTTTCTTT